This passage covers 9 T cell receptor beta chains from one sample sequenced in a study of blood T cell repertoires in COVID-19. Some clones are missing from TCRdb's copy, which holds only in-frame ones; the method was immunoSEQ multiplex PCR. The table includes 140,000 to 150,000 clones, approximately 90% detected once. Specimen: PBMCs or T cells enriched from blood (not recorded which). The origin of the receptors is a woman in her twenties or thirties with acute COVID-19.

The CDR3 region is CASSPPIGSSGNTIYF. As DNA, the CDR3 is TGTGCCAGCTCACCACCGATCGGGAGCTCTGGAAACACCATATATTTT. The chain has TRBV18 and TRBJ1-3; D gene uncertain. V lost 0 bases to trimming and J lost 0 bases, with 9 bases between them. CDR1 and CDR2 (germline): KGHSH, LQKENI. This CDR3 has 16 amino acids.

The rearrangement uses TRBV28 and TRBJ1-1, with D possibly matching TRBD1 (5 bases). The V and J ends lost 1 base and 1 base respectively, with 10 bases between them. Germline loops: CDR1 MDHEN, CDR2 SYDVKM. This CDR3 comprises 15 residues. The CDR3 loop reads CASSLFGQTNTEAFF. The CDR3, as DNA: TGTGCCAGCAGTTTATTTGGACAAACGAACACTGAAGCTTTCTTT.

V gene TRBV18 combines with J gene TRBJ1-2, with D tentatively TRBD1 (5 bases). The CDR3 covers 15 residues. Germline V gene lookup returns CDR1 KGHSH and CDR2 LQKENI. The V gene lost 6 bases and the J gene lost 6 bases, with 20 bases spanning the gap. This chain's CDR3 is CASSASVWGGHGYTF. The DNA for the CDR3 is TGTGCCAGCTCCGCCAGCGTGTGGGGGGGACATGGCTACACCTTC.

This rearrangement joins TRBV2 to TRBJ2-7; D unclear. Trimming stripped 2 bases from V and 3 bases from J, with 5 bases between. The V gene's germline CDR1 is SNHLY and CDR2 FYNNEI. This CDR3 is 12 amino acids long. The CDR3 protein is CASSELSYEQYF. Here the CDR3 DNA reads TGTGCCAGCAGTGAACTCAGCTACGAGCAGTACTTC.

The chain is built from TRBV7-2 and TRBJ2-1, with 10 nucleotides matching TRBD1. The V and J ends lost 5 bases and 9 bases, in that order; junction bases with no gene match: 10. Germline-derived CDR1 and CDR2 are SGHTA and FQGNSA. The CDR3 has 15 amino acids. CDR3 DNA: TGTGCCAGCAGCCGGGAGTGGACAGGGGGAAGTGAGCAGTTCTTC. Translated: CASSREWTGGSEQFF.

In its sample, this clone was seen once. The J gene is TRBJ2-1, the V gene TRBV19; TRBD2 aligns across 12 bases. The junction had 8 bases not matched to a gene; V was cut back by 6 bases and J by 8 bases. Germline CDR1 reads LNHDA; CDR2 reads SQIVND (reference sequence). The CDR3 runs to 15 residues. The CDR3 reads CASRSTSGGLDEQFF. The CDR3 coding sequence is TGTGCCAGTAGGTCTACTAGCGGGGGGTTGGATGAGCAGTTCTTC.

CDR3 nucleotides: TGTGCCAGCAGCTTAGTAGGGGGGGGGCTTGTCACAGATACGCAGTATTTT. This gives the protein CASSLVGGGLVTDTQYF. The V call is TRBV7-2, the J call TRBJ2-3; D is possibly TRBD2 (7 bases). The CDR3 sequence is 17 residues long. The ends were cut back, 1 base at V and 2 bases at J, with 16 bases in the middle. The germline gives CDR1 SGHTA, CDR2 FQGNSA.

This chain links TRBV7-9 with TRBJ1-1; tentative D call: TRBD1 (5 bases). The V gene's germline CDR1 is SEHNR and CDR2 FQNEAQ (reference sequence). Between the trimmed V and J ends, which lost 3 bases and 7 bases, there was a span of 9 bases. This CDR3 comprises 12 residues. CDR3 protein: CASSLGPGEAFF. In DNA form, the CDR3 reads TGTGCCAGCAGCTTGGGGCCAGGTGAAGCTTTCTTT.

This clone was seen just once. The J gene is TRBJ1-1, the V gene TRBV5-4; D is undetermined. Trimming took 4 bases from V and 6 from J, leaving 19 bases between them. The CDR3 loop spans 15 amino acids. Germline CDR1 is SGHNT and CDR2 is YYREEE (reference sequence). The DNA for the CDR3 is TGTGCCAGCAGCCTGCCTGGGCTGGCAGCTTCTGAAGCTTTCTTT. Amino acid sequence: CASSLPGLAASEAFF.